The 13 T cell receptor beta chains below all came from one sample that was sequenced in a study of identical twins. TCRdb reanalysed the 5' RACE reads using MiXCR and keeps one entry per CDR3 protein. The sample records just over 450,000 distinct CDR3 sequences, around 14% being singletons. The data also belong to a second study, concerning yellow fever vaccine responses in identical twins.

The sequenced sample consisted of CD4+ T cells sorted from blood. The receptors come from a woman between 18 and 29 years old in good health.

This clonotype was counted a few times. The V call is TRBV28, the J call TRBJ2-1; D is perhaps TRBD1 (7 bases). Trimming shortened V by 4 bases and J by 15 bases, and 13 bases separated the two germline ends. The CDR3 covers 11 residues. From germline, CDR1 is MDHEN and CDR2 SYDVKM. CDR3 amino acids: CASSSQGGPFF. The CDR3 nucleotides read TGTGCCAGCAGTTCCCAGGGGGGTCCGTTCTTC.

The chain is built from TRBV6-5 and TRBJ2-1, with D perhaps being TRBD1 or TRBD2 (5 bases each). Germline V gives CDR1 MNHEY, CDR2 SVGAGI. This CDR3 is built from 16 residues. Trimming cost V 0 bases and J 16 bases, with 25 bases left between them. CDR3 residues: CASSYSGPLIQDALFF. The CDR3 DNA follows: TGTGCCAGCAGTTACTCGGGACCTCTAATCCAAGATGCACTCTTCTTC.

V and J are TRBV4-3 and TRBJ2-7; 9 positions agree with TRBD1. V trimming: 1 base; J trimming: 0 bases; junction bases outside the gene matches: 1. This CDR3 comprises 15 residues. Germline CDR1 and CDR2: LGHNA and YSLEER. In DNA form, the CDR3 reads TGCGCCAGCAGCCAAGGGACAGGGGACTCCTACGAGCAGTACTTC. This translates into CASSQGTGDSYEQYF.

This clonotype showed up just once. The chain recombines TRBV4-3 with TRBJ2-2; D gene unclear. V gave up 0 bases and J gave up 4 bases, with 12 bases separating them. The CDR3 totals 16 residues. Germline assignment: CDR1 LGHNA and CDR2 YSLEER. As DNA, the CDR3 is TGCGCCAGCAGCCAAGATAACATTTTGGTCACCGGGGAGCTGTTTTTT. Its translation: CASSQDNILVTGELFF.

In this sample, this clonotype turned up many times. The chain is built from TRBV4-3 and TRBJ2-7, with D possibly called TRBD1 or TRBD2 (5 bases each). The V and J ends lost 1 base and 6 bases respectively, with 10 bases between them. Germline CDR1 and CDR2: LGHNA and YSLEER. The CDR3 runs to 13 residues. As DNA, the CDR3 is TGCGCCAGCAGCCAAGTTCAAGGGACCGAGCAGTACTTC. Amino acid sequence: CASSQVQGTEQYF.

V gene TRBV12-3 or TRBV12-4 combines with J gene TRBJ2-7; D tentatively reads TRBD1 or TRBD2 (6 bases each). Trimming cost V 1 base and J 6 bases, with 10 bases left between them. The CDR3 spans 13 residues. CDR3: CASSLEQGLEQYF. The CDR3 nucleotides read TGTGCCAGCAGTTTAGAACAGGGACTCGAGCAGTACTTC.

In this sample, this clonotype turned up a few times. The V call is TRBV7-8, the J call TRBJ2-5; tentative D call: TRBD1 (5 bases). Germline assignment: CDR1 SGHVS and CDR2 FQNEAQ. V shed 3 bases and J shed 3 bases, with 11 bases lying between them. This CDR3 is 14 amino acids long. Written as DNA, the CDR3 is TGTGCCAGCAGCTTGTCCCCGGACAAAGAGACCCAGTACTTC. Amino acids: CASSLSPDKETQYF. Using reference TRBV7-8 and TRBJ2-5 for the parts outside the CDR3, the full variable domain is GAGVSQSPRYKVAKRGQDVALRCDPISGHVSLFWYQQALGQGPEFLTYFQNEAQLDKSGLPSDRFFAERPEGSVSTLKIQRTQQEDSAVYLCASSLSPDKETQYFGPGTRLLVL.

This clonotype showed up just a few times. The chain couples TRBV7-8 to TRBJ2-1, with TRBD2 identical over 14 bases. Germline V gene lookup returns CDR1 SGHVS and CDR2 FQNEAQ. This CDR3 is built from 14 residues. V trimming: 8 bases; J trimming: 8 bases; junction bases outside the gene matches: 5. The CDR3 is CASGTSGRRDEQFF. The DNA of the CDR3 is TGTGCCAGCGGGACTAGCGGGAGACGGGATGAGCAGTTCTTC.

This clonotype appeared a few times. The chain combines TRBV7-8 with TRBJ2-7; TRBD1 aligns across 10 bases. Looked up from germline, CDR1 is SGHVS and CDR2 is FQNEAQ. Trimming removed 1 base from V and 5 bases from J; junction bases left unmatched: 11. This CDR3 region has 17 residues. CDR3 residues: CASSLVTGGFFPDEQYF. The CDR3 DNA reads TGTGCCAGCAGCTTAGTGACAGGGGGCTTCTTTCCTGACGAGCAGTACTTC.

The CDR3 nucleotides read TGTGCCAGCAGCCCGGACAGGGCAGGGTACGAGCAGTACTTC. Protein: CASSPDRAGYEQYF. The chain couples TRBV7-2 to TRBJ2-7, with 8 nucleotides matching TRBD1. Germline CDR1 reads SGHTA; CDR2 reads FQGNSA. The CDR3 length is 14 residues. V lost 5 bases to trimming and J lost 4 bases; unmatched junction nucleotides: 7.

This chain connects TRBV6-5 to TRBJ2-7; TRBD1 aligns across 8 bases. There are 16 residues in the CDR3. Germline CDR1 is MNHEY and CDR2 is SVGAGI. Trimming cost V 3 bases and J 0 bases; bases outside gene matches: 7. The CDR3 sequence: CASSYGDRTFSYEQYF. In nucleotides, the CDR3 is TGTGCCAGCAGTTATGGGGACAGGACCTTCTCCTACGAGCAGTACTTC.

This clonotype was observed a handful of times. V usage is TRBV6-4 and J usage is TRBJ2-1; 7 bases are shared with TRBD2. Losses at the gene ends were 4 bases for V and 4 bases for J; bases not matched to a gene: 7. Germline lookup yields CDR1 MRHNA and CDR2 SNTAGT. The CDR3 loop spans 15 amino acids. CDR3 residues: CASSAMGGSYNEQFF. The CDR3 nucleotides read TGTGCCAGCAGTGCCATGGGGGGGTCTTACAATGAGCAGTTCTTC.

The CDR3 reads CASSLFPRQGVRPAKNIQYF. CDR3 DNA: TGTGCCAGCAGCTTGTTTCCCCGACAGGGGGTTCGCCCAGCCAAAAACATTCAGTACTTC. This chain links TRBV11-2 with TRBJ2-4; TRBD1 aligns across 9 bases. Germline V gives CDR1 SGHAT, CDR2 FQNNGV. V lost 3 bases, J lost 0 bases, and 15 bases stayed unmatched. This CDR3 spans 20 amino acids.